This TCR beta chain was documented in a study of long-term antiretroviral therapy in people with HIV. Study-level findings and limits: Gathering of blood took place between about 2004 and 2017, possibly under older ART regimens. Post-ART samples showed increased diversity that remained below transplant donor control levels. The repertoire was dominated at all time points by clones expanded before ART.

The CDR3 totals 13 residues. With 0 bases removed from V and 6 bases from J, the gap between germline ends came to 8 bases. In germline, CDR1 is SEHNR, CDR2 FQNEAQ (reference sequence). For this clone: The antigen remains undetermined.

Samples were assayed with immunoSEQ v3.0 at survey level. Using immunoSEQ multiplex PCR, the repertoire was profiled, and TCRdb retains in-frame clones only, with some absent. The repertoire consists of about 38,000 clones, with 65% to 90% occurring once and the leading ten covering around 5%. Participants living with HIV all received treatment in the United States. This material consisted of unsorted PBMCs, taken 1.5 years after starting antiretroviral therapy. The chain uses TRBV7-9 and TRBJ1-2; no firm D call. The sequence was collected from a man aged 18 to 30 with HIV. The CDR3 DNA is TGTGCCAGCAGCTTAGCGGCGGGGAATGGCTACACCTTC. Protein sequence: CASSLAAGNGYTF.